Below are 21 T cell receptor beta chains sequenced from a single sample in a study of OX40 agonist ivuxolimab in advanced cancers. Some clones are missing from TCRdb's copy, which holds only in-frame ones; the method was immunoSEQ multiplex PCR. The sample shows roughly 86,000 clones, 85% to 90% of them seen only once. This sample comprised CD4+ or CD8+ T cells sorted from blood, obtained in a trial of the OX40 agonist ivuxolimab. These receptor sequences come from an adult with an advanced solid tumor such as melanoma, head and neck, liver or kidney cancer.

J is TRBJ1-2 and V is TRBV29-1, with D unresolved. From germline, CDR1 is SQVTM and CDR2 ANQGSEA. CDR3 length equals 11 residues. The V end lost 2 bases, the J end lost 5 bases, and 6 bases lay between the germline ends. The CDR3 nucleotides read TGCAGCGTTGAAAGGCTGTATGGCTACACCTTC. It is translated as CSVERLYGYTF.

The chain has TRBV5-4 and TRBJ2-5; possibly TRBD1 or TRBD2 for D (6 bases each). The CDR3 length is 14 residues. Trimming shortened V by 6 bases and J by 1 base, and 13 bases separated the two germline ends. In germline, CDR1 is SGHNT, CDR2 YYREEE (reference sequence). In nucleotides, the CDR3 is TGTGCCAGCACCATACGGGGGCCCCAAGAGACCCAGTACTTC. It yields the protein CASTIRGPQETQYF.

This chain joins TRBV9 and TRBJ2-7; 8 nucleotides align to TRBD2. Germline lookup yields CDR1 SGDLS and CDR2 YYNGEE. V gave up 4 bases and J gave up 0 bases; unmatched junction bases: 3. The CDR3 contains 14 residues. CDR3 residues: CASSSTSDSYEQYF. The CDR3 nucleotides are TGTGCCAGCAGCTCGACTAGCGACTCCTACGAGCAGTACTTC.

The rearrangement joins TRBV6-6 to TRBJ2-7; D uncertain. This CDR3 has 13 residues. Looked up from germline, CDR1 is MNHNY and CDR2 is SVGAGI (reference sequence). Trimming removed 6 bases from V and 1 base from J, with 10 bases in between. CDR3 coding DNA: TGTGCCAGCAGCCGCGTAGGGTCCTACGAGCAGTACTTC. Its translation: CASSRVGSYEQYF.

This rearrangement joins TRBV2 to TRBJ2-1; the D call may be TRBD1 or TRBD2 (5 bases each). The V end was cut by 7 bases, the J end by 3 bases, with 13 bases between. The germline V gene encodes CDR1 SNHLY and CDR2 FYNNEI. The CDR3 sequence is 14 residues long. CDR3 protein: CASNGGGGYNEQFF. CDR3 DNA: TGTGCCAGCAATGGGGGTGGCGGCTACAATGAGCAGTTCTTC.

This clone was recorded only once. The chain combines TRBV19 with TRBJ2-1, with D perhaps matching TRBD2 (5 bases). CDR1 and CDR2 from the germline V gene are LNHDA and SQIVND (reference sequence). The length of the CDR3 is 16 residues. The ends were cut back, 6 bases at V and 4 bases at J, with 19 bases in the middle. The CDR3 is CASRSGAAGGYNEQFF. In DNA form, the CDR3 reads TGTGCCAGTAGATCGGGTGCGGCGGGCGGGTACAATGAGCAGTTCTTC.

J is TRBJ2-7 and V is TRBV10-2; 11 nucleotides match TRBD2. Germline V gives CDR1 WSHSY, CDR2 SAAADI. The CDR3 is made up of 14 amino acids. J gave up 3 bases and V 8 bases, and 6 bases lay outside the gene matches. CDR3 region: CASRLAGFGYEQYF. The CDR3 bases are TGCGCCAGCCGACTAGCGGGGTTTGGCTACGAGCAGTACTTC.

This clone was detected a few times. This rearrangement joins TRBV19 to TRBJ2-7; D perhaps matches TRBD2 (6 bases). This CDR3 spans 17 amino acids. Trimming removed 6 bases from V and 3 bases from J, with 24 bases in between. From germline, CDR1 is LNHDA and CDR2 SQIVND (reference sequence). Here the CDR3 reads CASSPSRAQPGDYEQYF. As DNA, the CDR3 is TGTGCCAGTAGCCCCTCAAGGGCCCAACCGGGGGACTACGAGCAGTACTTC.

The chain joins TRBV4-2 to TRBJ2-6; D is unclear. Germline loops: CDR1 LGHNA, CDR2 YNFKEQ. CDR3 length equals 14 residues. V lost 4 bases and J lost 4, with 8 bases in between. The chain's CDR3 is CASSPGAGANVLTF. CDR3 in DNA: TGTGCCAGCAGCCCCGGAGCCGGGGCCAACGTCCTGACTTTC.

This sequence joins TRBV2 and TRBJ1-2, with D unclear. V shed 8 bases and J shed 1 base, with 14 bases lying between them. CDR3 length: 14 residues. Looked up from germline, CDR1 is SNHLY and CDR2 is FYNNEI. CDR3 sequence reads: CASPPEGDNYGYTF. In nucleotides, the CDR3 is TGTGCCAGCCCCCCGGAGGGAGATAACTATGGCTACACCTTC.

This clone was counted between two and nine times. In nucleotides, the CDR3 is TGTGCCTGGGATTCGACAGGTCGCGAGCAGTACTTC. The encoded protein is CAWDSTGREQYF. This chain uses TRBV30 with TRBJ2-7; tentatively, D is TRBD1 (6 bases). Germline CDR1 GTSNPN, CDR2 SVGIG (reference sequence). V gave up 5 bases and J gave up 6 bases, with 14 bases separating them. CDR3 size: 12 residues.

The chain carries TRBV5-1 and TRBJ2-7, with D tentatively TRBD1 or TRBD2 (6 bases each). The CDR3 runs to 15 residues. Per germline, CDR1 SGHRS and CDR2 YFSETQ. Trimming removed 4 bases at V and 6 bases at J, with 20 bases between. This CDR3 is CASSPNIAGHGEQYF. CDR3 DNA sequence: TGCGCCAGCAGCCCAAATATTGCGGGACATGGCGAGCAGTACTTC.

The V and J genes are TRBV28 and TRBJ1-2; D is uncertain. Germline values: CDR1 MDHEN, CDR2 SYDVKM. V was pared by 5 bases and J by 10 bases, with 14 bases between. The CDR3 spans 12 residues. The CDR3 bases are TGTGCCAGCAGTCTCTTTTATGGGTCCTACACCTTC. Translating it yields CASSLFYGSYTF.

Note on this clone: It is unclear where the CDR3 begins or ends on the DNA, so no DNA is shown, and the CDR3 is as TCRdb lists it. The V and J genes are TRBV11-2 and TRBJ2-2. The germline V gene has CDR1 SGHAT and CDR2 FQNNGV. The CDR3 sequence runs 15 residues, both termini included. The chain's CDR3 is CASSFRAGRTGELFF.

The genes are TRBV10-1 and TRBJ2-7; D gene unclear. This CDR3 has 12 residues. Germline loops: CDR1 WNHNN, CDR2 SYGVQD (reference sequence). V was clipped by 2 bases and J by 2 bases, with 4 bases between them. The CDR3 bases are TGCGCCAGCAGTGAGAACCCCTACGAGCAGTACTTC. As protein: CASSENPYEQYF.

The chain carries TRBV19 and TRBJ2-7; D uncertain. The CDR3 has 12 amino acids. The germline V and J ends were trimmed by 2 bases and 6 bases, with 8 bases remaining between them. The germline V gene has CDR1 LNHDA and CDR2 SQIVND (reference sequence). The CDR3 loop is CASSIKASEQYF. The CDR3 DNA reads as TGTGCCAGTAGTATAAAGGCTAGCGAGCAGTACTTC.

This clone was detected once. The CDR3 DNA reads as TGCGCCAGCAGCTTGGGATCTCGGACAGACTCCTACGAGCAGTACTTC. Translated: CASSLGSRTDSYEQYF. The chain employs TRBV5-1 and TRBJ2-7; a weak D match, TRBD1 (6 bases). The CDR3 loop spans 16 amino acids. Trimming removed 0 bases at V and 0 bases at J, with 13 bases between. Germline CDR1 is SGHRS and CDR2 is YFSETQ.

The table lists this clone with a count of one. The rearrangement uses TRBV5-1 and TRBJ2-5; 7 nucleotides line up with TRBD2. Matching the DNA end better, TRBJ2-7 makes the J call doubtful. The germline V gene encodes CDR1 SGHRS and CDR2 YFSETQ. The CDR3 loop spans 12 amino acids. For the CDR3, the DNA is TGCGCCAGCAGCACCGGGGGGTACGAGCAGTACTTC. Its protein is CASSTGGYEQYF.

The count of this clone is one. V gene TRBV5-1 combines with J gene TRBJ1-1, with 7 bases aligning to TRBD1. The CDR3 has 14 amino acids. V lost 4 bases, J lost 2 bases, and 5 bases stayed unmatched. Germline V gives CDR1 SGHRS, CDR2 YFSETQ. The CDR3 loop is CASSGGQFNTEAFF. DNA for the CDR3: TGCGCCAGCAGCGGGGGACAGTTTAACACTGAAGCTTTCTTT.

The V gene is TRBV5-1, the J gene TRBJ2-7, with 9 nucleotides matching TRBD1. J gave up 6 bases and V 3 bases, and 10 bases lay outside the gene matches. This CDR3 spans 15 amino acids. In germline, CDR1 is SGHRS, CDR2 YFSETQ. CDR3 protein: CASSSPGQGVTEQYF. The CDR3 DNA follows: TGCGCCAGCAGCTCCCCGGGACAGGGCGTTACCGAGCAGTACTTC.

The rearrangement uses TRBV10-3 and TRBJ1-2; D is undetermined. The CDR3 loop spans 16 amino acids. CDR1 ENHRY and CDR2 SYGVKD come from the germline V gene. V gave up 0 bases and J gave up 3 bases, with 14 bases separating them. The CDR3 reads CAISESMVGRDYGYTF. The CDR3 nucleotides read TGTGCCATCAGTGAGTCGATGGTAGGGAGGGACTATGGCTACACCTTC.